The 14 T cell receptor beta chains below all came from one sample that was sequenced in a study of blood T cell repertoires in COVID-19. Here immunoSEQ multiplex PCR was the method, and the copy in TCRdb shows in-frame clones only, minus some. This sample has under 110,000 clones, with about two thirds found just once. Sequenced material: peripheral blood. These receptors came from a human donor with acute or convalescent COVID-19. The donor label of this sample is uncertain.

This clone has a count of ten or more. The CDR3 loop reads CASSLGHSGNTIYF. In DNA form, the CDR3 reads TGTGCCAGCAGCCTTGGGCACTCTGGAAACACCATATATTTT. The genes are TRBV14 and TRBJ1-3, with D hard to call. The V and J ends lost 4 bases and 0 bases respectively, with 7 bases between them. Germline V lookup: CDR1 SGHDN, CDR2 FVKESK. The length of the CDR3 is 14 residues.

The chain carries TRBV27 and TRBJ2-3; the D is unclear. Trimming left V 2 bases short and J 7 bases short, with 10 bases between. CDR3 length: 13 residues. Germline V gene lookup returns CDR1 MNHEY and CDR2 SMNVEV (reference sequence). In DNA form, the CDR3 reads TGTGCCAGCAGTTTAGGGCCCGTGAATACGCAGTATTTT. This codes for CASSLGPVNTQYF.

The chain carries TRBV5-1 and TRBJ1-3, with 7 positions matching TRBD1. With V trimmed by 4 bases and J by 1 base, 5 bases remained unmatched. Germline values: CDR1 SGHRS, CDR2 YFSETQ. This CDR3 is 15 amino acids long. The CDR3 nucleotides read TGCGCCAGCAGCCCGGGACAGACTTCTGGAAACACCATATATTTT. Protein product: CASSPGQTSGNTIYF. The full variable domain, in which reference TRBV5-1 and TRBJ1-3 provide the parts outside the CDR3, is KAGVTQTPRYLIKTRGQQVTLSCSPISGHRSVSWYQQTPGQGLQFLFEYFSETQRNKGNFPGRFSGRQFSNSRSEMNVSTLELGDSALYLCASSPGQTSGNTIYFGEGSWLTVV.

The V call is TRBV29-1, the J call TRBJ2-2; 9 bases fit TRBD1. The CDR3 extends over 12 amino acids. Looked up from germline, CDR1 is SQVTM and CDR2 is ANQGSEA. Trimming at V came to 8 bases and at J to 4 bases, leaving 2 bases not matched to a gene. The CDR3 spells CSIQGATGELFF. DNA for the CDR3: TGCAGCATACAGGGGGCCACCGGGGAGCTGTTTTTT.

The V gene is TRBV21-1, the J gene TRBJ2-4; the table names TRBD2, a call not compared with the DNA. TRBV21-1 is a known pseudogene. This CDR3 contains 20 residues. CDR3 bases: TGTGCCAGCAGCAAAGGGGGGGGCGCACCACTGGCTATAGCCAAAAACATTCAGTACTTC. It translates to CASSKGGGAPLAIAKNIQYF.

This chain uses TRBV9 with TRBJ1-3; maybe TRBD1 (6 bases). Germline lookup yields CDR1 SGDLS and CDR2 YYNGEE. The CDR3 length is 17 residues. V was clipped by 1 base and J by 0 bases, with 14 bases between them. The CDR3 DNA is TGTGCCAGCAGCGTATTGGACAGCCCCATCTCTGGAAACACCATATATTTT. It is translated as CASSVLDSPISGNTIYF.

V is TRBV5-1 and J is TRBJ2-3; possibly TRBD1 for D (5 bases). The CDR3 has 16 amino acids. V was clipped by 4 bases and J by 4 bases, with 19 bases between them. Germline CDR1 SGHRS, CDR2 YFSETQ. The CDR3 is CASSPALTVKSDTQYF. The DNA of the CDR3 is TGCGCCAGCAGCCCGGCTCTGACAGTAAAATCAGATACGCAGTATTTT.

This clone came up a few times. The J gene is TRBJ1-6, the V gene TRBV7-3, with TRBD1 matching 7 bases. This CDR3 is 13 amino acids long. The V segment lost 4 bases and the J segment 9 bases; nucleotides outside the gene matches: 3. CDR1 and CDR2 from the germline V gene are SGHTA and FQGTGA. The CDR3 here is CASSSQGGSPLHF. As DNA, the CDR3 is TGTGCCAGCAGCTCGCAGGGGGGTTCACCCCTCCACTTT.

This clone was picked up a small number of times. The chain recombines TRBV5-8 with TRBJ1-2; tentatively, D is TRBD1 (5 bases). This CDR3 is 14 amino acids long. The V end lost 0 bases, the J end lost 4 bases, and 10 bases lay between the germline ends. CDR1 is SGHTS, CDR2 YDEGEE, per germline. The CDR3 sequence: CASSLGQSSYGYTF. DNA for the CDR3: TGTGCCAGCAGCTTGGGACAGAGCTCCTATGGCTACACCTTC.

The rearrangement joins TRBV2 to TRBJ1-5; the match to TRBD1 covers 12 bases. The germline V gene has CDR1 SNHLY and CDR2 FYNNEI. J was trimmed by 0 bases and V by 6 bases; bases with no gene match: 9. The CDR3 consists of 18 residues. The CDR3 region is CASRDGDRGLYSNQPQHF. The CDR3 bases are TGTGCCAGCAGAGACGGGGACAGGGGGCTGTATAGCAATCAGCCCCAGCATTTT.

This rearrangement joins TRBV18 to TRBJ1-6; possible D gene TRBD1, 5 bases. Deletions cut 2 bases from V and 9 bases from J, with 17 bases between. CDR1 and CDR2 from the germline V gene are KGHSH and LQKENI. CDR3 length equals 16 residues. The CDR3 sequence: CASSPAKGAGASPLHF. Here the CDR3 DNA reads TGTGCCAGCTCACCAGCAAAAGGGGCCGGAGCTTCACCCCTCCACTTT.

The chain has TRBV27 and TRBJ2-3, with 7 bases that match TRBD1. The CDR3 contains 18 residues. Germline values: CDR1 MNHEY, CDR2 SMNVEV (reference sequence). The J segment lost 5 bases and the V segment lost 3 bases, leaving 17 bases of the junction unmatched. The CDR3 DNA sequence: TGTGCCAGCAGTTTCTCCCCGCCGGGACAGTCTGCGCGAGATACGCAGTATTTT. This encodes CASSFSPPGQSARDTQYF.

The genes are TRBV5-6 and TRBJ1-2; the D gene is possibly TRBD1 (5 bases). The CDR3 sequence is 14 residues long. CDR1 and CDR2 from the germline V gene are SGHDT and YYEEEE. Trimming took off 4 bases at V and 5 bases at J, with 15 bases between the two ends. In DNA form, the CDR3 reads TGTGCCAGCAGCGGCGGGGGTCTTGGGTATGGCTACACCTTC. This codes for CASSGGGLGYGYTF.

With respect to this clone: Other DNA sequences of this sample code for an identical CDR3. This rearrangement joins TRBV7-2 to TRBJ1-2; D is perhaps TRBD1 (5 bases). Trimming took 1 base from V and 4 from J, leaving 10 bases between them. CDR1 SGHTA and CDR2 FQGNSA come from the germline V gene. The CDR3 consists of 14 residues. This chain's CDR3 is CASSLDQGPYGYTF. The CDR3 DNA sequence: TGTGCCAGCAGCTTAGATCAGGGTCCCTATGGCTACACCTTC.